The 24 T cell receptor beta chains given below trace back to one sample, sequenced in a study of blood T cell repertoires in COVID-19. Assay: immunoSEQ multiplex PCR; the TCRdb copy retains only in-frame clones and omits some. The data contain roughly 290,000 clones, more than 70% of them singletons. The sample comprised peripheral blood. The receptor set was obtained from a woman aged 45-65 years who had recovered from COVID-19.

The chain carries TRBV28 and TRBJ1-6; D gene uncertain. The V end lost 6 bases, the J end lost 8 bases, and 17 bases lay between the germline ends. CDR3 size: 15 residues. Germline CDR1 reads MDHEN; CDR2 reads SYDVKM. CDR3 coding DNA: TGTGCCAGCAGAGGGAGCGGCTTTGGGTATTCACCCCTCCACTTT. Translating gives CASRGSGFGYSPLHF.

The CDR3 loop reads CAWRKERPGYRGANTGELFF. The CDR3 DNA follows: TGTGCCTGGAGGAAGGAACGGCCCGGGTACAGGGGCGCGAACACCGGGGAGCTGTTTTTT. The chain couples TRBV30 to TRBJ2-2; 7 bases line up with TRBD1. Trimming removed 3 bases from V and 0 bases from J; junction bases left unmatched: 19. CDR1 is GTSNPN and CDR2 is SVGIG in the germline V gene (reference sequence). CDR3 length: 20 residues.

The chain is built from TRBV4-3 and TRBJ1-3; no clear D gene. The CDR3 spans 15 residues. The ends were cut back, 3 bases at V and 0 bases at J, with 9 bases in the middle. Germline V gene data show CDR1 as LGHNA and CDR2 as YSLEER. As DNA, the CDR3 is TGCGCCAGCAGCCAGGTCACGGGCTCTGGAAACACCATATATTTT. Its translation is CASSQVTGSGNTIYF.

The V gene is TRBV28, the J gene TRBJ2-3; D remains ambiguous. Germline CDR1 is MDHEN and CDR2 is SYDVKM. With 3 bases removed from V and 2 bases from J, the gap between germline ends came to 3 bases. CDR3 size: 12 residues. CDR3 residues: CASSFNTDTQYF. Here the CDR3 DNA reads TGTGCCAGCAGTTTCAACACAGATACGCAGTATTTT. The full variable domain, with the rest looked up from reference TRBV28 and TRBJ2-3, is DVKVTQSSRYLVKRTGEKVFLECVQDMDHENMFWYRQDPGLGLRLIYFSYDVKMKEKGDIPEGYSVSREKKERFSLILESASTNQTSMYLCASSFNTDTQYFGPGTRLTVL.

This rearrangement joins TRBV10-3 to TRBJ1-1; 7 positions match TRBD1. Germline V gives CDR1 ENHRY, CDR2 SYGVKD. The CDR3 length is 12 residues. Unmatched junction bases numbered 4, after V lost 10 bases and J lost 2 bases. DNA for the CDR3: TGTGCCAGCGCAGGGGGTAACACTGAAGCTTTCTTT. Residues: CASAGGNTEAFF.

The chain has TRBV14 and TRBJ2-3; D call uncertain. The CDR3 spans 11 residues. V lost 3 bases and J 12 bases, leaving 10 bases between the germline ends. Per germline, CDR1 SGHDN and CDR2 FVKESK. In DNA form, the CDR3 reads TGTGCCAGCAGCCACACAGAAGTTCAGTATTTT. The encoded protein is CASSHTEVQYF.

The genes are TRBV28 and TRBJ1-5; 9 bases are shared with TRBD1. V dropped 7 bases and J dropped 6; count of bases not matched to a gene: 13. Germline values: CDR1 MDHEN, CDR2 SYDVKM. This CDR3 comprises 16 residues. CDR3 loop: CASTKKDRGRSQPQHF. CDR3 bases: TGTGCCAGCACCAAAAAAGACAGGGGGAGGTCTCAGCCCCAGCATTTT.

The chain recombines TRBV6-5 with TRBJ1-2; D not resolved. Looked up from germline, CDR1 is MNHEY and CDR2 is SVGAGI. The CDR3 sequence is 13 residues long. V was shortened by 2 bases and J by 5 bases, with 9 bases between the two germline ends. CDR3 sequence reads: CASSYGRRYGYTF. CDR3 nucleotide sequence: TGTGCCAGCAGTTACGGGCGGAGGTATGGCTACACCTTC.

The chain employs TRBV12-3 or TRBV12-4 and TRBJ1-1, with D tentatively TRBD1 (5 bases). With 6 bases removed from V and 6 bases from J, the gap between germline ends came to 11 bases. The length of the CDR3 is 12 residues. The CDR3 spells CASRDNLPEAFF. The CDR3, as DNA: TGTGCCAGCAGGGACAATCTCCCTGAAGCTTTCTTT.

The table lists this clone with a few counts. The chain is built from TRBV6-2 or TRBV6-3 and TRBJ2-3, with D possibly matching TRBD2 (6 bases). Germline loops: CDR1 MNHEY, CDR2 SVGEGT. CDR3 size: 13 residues. V dropped 6 bases and J dropped 8 bases, with 15 bases sitting between them. CDR3 in DNA: TGTGCCAGCAGACCTAATAGGCGGGGTACGCAGTATTTT. Protein product: CASRPNRRGTQYF.

DNA of the CDR3: TGTGCCAGCAGCCCAGACGGAGGGCATCAGCCCCAGCATTTT. Translation gives CASSPDGGHQPQHF. V and J are TRBV6-2 or TRBV6-3 and TRBJ1-5, with D unresolved. Trimming cost V 6 bases and J 5 bases, with 14 bases left between them. The CDR3 is made up of 14 amino acids. Germline V gene lookup returns CDR1 MNHEY and CDR2 SVGEGT.

The chain is built from TRBV30 and TRBJ1-1; a possible D gene is TRBD1 (5 bases). There are 13 residues in the CDR3. Trimming took 1 base from V and 1 from J, leaving 7 bases between them. CDR1 GTSNPN and CDR2 SVGIG come from the germline V gene (reference sequence). CDR3 protein: CAWSAGSNTEAFF. CDR3 sequence (DNA): TGTGCCTGGAGTGCAGGGTCGAACACTGAAGCTTTCTTT.

The chain has TRBV19 and TRBJ2-3; TRBD1 agrees at 8 bases. The V and J ends lost 6 bases and 3 bases, in that order; junction bases with no gene match: 17. CDR1 LNHDA and CDR2 SQIVND come from the germline V gene (reference sequence). CDR3 size: 18 residues. CDR3 DNA: TGTGCCAGTAGCACTTTGAGCCCACAGGGGGTTAGAACAGATACGCAGTATTTT. Its translation is CASSTLSPQGVRTDTQYF.

V and J are TRBV3-1 (or the pseudogene TRBV3-2) and TRBJ2-3, with a weak D call TRBD1 (5 bases). V was cut by 6 bases and J by 0 bases, with 16 bases left in between. Germline assignment: CDR1 LGHDT and CDR2 YNNKEL (reference sequence). CDR3 length: 16 residues. The CDR3 here is CASRPFVGASTDTQYF. CDR3 bases: TGTGCCAGCAGACCCTTTGTAGGGGCTAGCACAGATACGCAGTATTTT.

The gene calls are TRBV6-5 and TRBJ1-1; no reliable D call. The V end lost 6 bases, the J end lost 4 bases, and 12 bases lay between the germline ends. Per germline, CDR1 MNHEY and CDR2 SVGAGI. The CDR3 is made up of 13 amino acids. CDR3 sequence reads: CASREGFGTEAFF. For the CDR3, the DNA is TGTGCCAGCAGGGAGGGATTCGGCACTGAAGCTTTCTTT.

The chain links TRBV9 to TRBJ2-5, with 10 bases matching TRBD2. V dropped 3 bases and J dropped 0; count of bases not matched to a gene: 2. Germline CDR1 SGDLS, CDR2 YYNGEE. The CDR3 sequence is 15 residues long. The DNA of the CDR3 is TGTGCCAGCAGCGAACTAGCGGGGTACCAAGAGACCCAGTACTTC. It yields the protein CASSELAGYQETQYF.

This clone appeared once. The rearrangement uses TRBV4-1 and TRBJ1-4; the match to TRBD1 covers 8 bases. CDR1 is MGHRA, CDR2 YSYEKL, per germline. The CDR3 contains 16 residues. With 7 bases clipped from V and 3 bases from J, the junction kept 10 bases outside the gene matches. CDR3 sequence (DNA): TGCGCCAGCAACGCACCGGGACAGGATCCTAATGAAAAACTGTTTTTT. It translates to CASNAPGQDPNEKLFF.

The chain carries TRBV27 and TRBJ2-7; 7 nucleotides agree with TRBD2. This CDR3 has 13 amino acids. With V trimmed by 8 bases and J by 4 bases, 8 bases remained unmatched. Looked up from germline, CDR1 is MNHEY and CDR2 is SMNVEV (reference sequence). CDR3: CASSGLADYEQYF. CDR3 bases: TGTGCCAGCTCGGGGCTAGCGGATTACGAGCAGTACTTC.

The chain recombines TRBV24-1 with TRBJ2-5; 10 bases agree with TRBD1. This CDR3 has 16 residues. The germline gives CDR1 KGHDR, CDR2 SFDVKD. The V gene end was trimmed by 3 bases and the J gene end by 2 bases; junction bases not matched to a gene: 5. CDR3 nucleotide sequence: TGTGCCACCAGTGATGCCCCGGGACAGGGGCAAGAGACCCAGTACTTC. Translated: CATSDAPGQGQETQYF.

The chain recombines TRBV3-1 (or the pseudogene TRBV3-2) with TRBJ1-1, with a tentative D call TRBD1 (6 bases). This CDR3 has 14 amino acids. V lost 4 bases to trimming and J lost 5 bases, with 14 bases between them. CDR1 LGHDT and CDR2 YNNKEL come from the germline V gene (reference sequence). CDR3 in amino acids: CASSPSTGNTEAFF. CDR3 coding DNA: TGTGCCAGCAGCCCTTCAACAGGGAATACTGAAGCTTTCTTT.

The rearrangement joins TRBV6-2 or TRBV6-3 to TRBJ1-5, with D uncertain. V lost 5 bases and J 7 bases, leaving 9 bases between the germline ends. Germline V gives CDR1 MNHEY, CDR2 SVGEGT. CDR3 length: 12 amino acids. CDR3 sequence: CASSQTEQPQHF. CDR3 nucleotides: TGTGCCAGCAGTCAAACGGAGCAGCCCCAGCATTTT.

The chain recombines TRBV5-4 with TRBJ2-4, with 7 bases fitting TRBD2. Germline V CDR1 and CDR2: SGHNT, YYREEE (reference sequence). The J segment lost 2 bases and the V segment lost 1 base, leaving 6 bases of the junction unmatched. The CDR3 extends over 16 amino acids. The CDR3 DNA sequence: TGTGCCAGCAGCTTGTTGGGGGAGGGGACCAAAAACATTCAGTACTTC. Amino acids: CASSLLGEGTKNIQYF.

This clone was observed a single time. The rearrangement links TRBV4-3 to TRBJ1-2, with D unresolved. The CDR3 consists of 13 residues. V was trimmed by 0 bases and J by 4 bases, leaving 6 bases between them. Germline lookup yields CDR1 LGHNA and CDR2 YSLEER. In nucleotides, the CDR3 is TGCGCCAGCAGCCAAGATCACTTCTATGGCTACACCTTC. Translated: CASSQDHFYGYTF.

This clone is a singleton in its sample. This chain uses TRBV5-4 with TRBJ2-5; 14 nucleotides line up with TRBD2. This CDR3 has 16 amino acids. Germline lookup yields CDR1 SGHNT and CDR2 YYREEE (reference sequence). V shed 2 bases, J shed 9 bases, and the junction held 9 bases outside the gene matches. Written as DNA, the CDR3 is TGTGCCAGCAGCTTAGGGACTAGCGGGAGCTCGGGGTCCCAGTACTTC. This gives the protein CASSLGTSGSSGSQYF. The full variable domain, rest sourced from reference TRBV5-4 and TRBJ2-5, is ETGVTQSPTHLIKTRGQQVTLRCSSQSGHNTVSWYQQALGQGPQFIFQYYREEENGRGNFPPRFSGLQFPNYSSELNVNALELDDSALYLCASSLGTSGSSGSQYFGPGTRLLVL.